This T cell receptor beta chain was sequenced during a study of blood T cell repertoires in COVID-19. Study-wide background: Nucleic acid was either cDNA or gDNA, and it came from T cells, B-cell-depleted T cells, or PBMCs.

Clones were sequenced by immunoSEQ multiplex PCR, and TCRdb holds only the in-frame ones, with some missing. This sample has more than 150,000 clones, with more than 75% found just once. The receptor was isolated from a woman aged 18-29 years who had recovered from COVID-19. The sequencing input was peripheral blood.

The CDR3 sequence is CASSLRQGTDTQYF. The CDR3 nucleotides read TGCGCCAGCAGCTTGCGGCAGGGAACAGATACGCAGTATTTT. The J gene is TRBJ2-3, the V gene TRBV5-1, with D perhaps matching TRBD1 (5 bases). The CDR3 spans 14 residues. V was pared by 1 base and J by 3 bases, with 9 bases between. Germline CDR1 reads SGHRS; CDR2 reads YFSETQ.